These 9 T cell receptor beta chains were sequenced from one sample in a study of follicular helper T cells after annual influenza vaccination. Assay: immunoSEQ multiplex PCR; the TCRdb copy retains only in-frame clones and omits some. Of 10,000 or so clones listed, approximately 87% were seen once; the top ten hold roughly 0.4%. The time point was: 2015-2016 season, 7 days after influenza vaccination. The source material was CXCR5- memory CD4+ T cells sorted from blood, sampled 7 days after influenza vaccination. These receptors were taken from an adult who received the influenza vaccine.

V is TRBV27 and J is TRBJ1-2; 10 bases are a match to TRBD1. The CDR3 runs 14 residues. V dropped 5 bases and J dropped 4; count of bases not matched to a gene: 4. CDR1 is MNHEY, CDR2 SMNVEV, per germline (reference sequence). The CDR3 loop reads CASSPDRGGYGYTF. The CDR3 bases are TGTGCCAGCAGTCCGGACAGGGGGGGCTATGGCTACACCTTC.

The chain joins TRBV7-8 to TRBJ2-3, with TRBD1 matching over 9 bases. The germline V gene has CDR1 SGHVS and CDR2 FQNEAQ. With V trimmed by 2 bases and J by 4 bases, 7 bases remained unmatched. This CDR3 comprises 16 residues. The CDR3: CASSLRTGGGPDTQYF. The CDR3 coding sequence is TGTGCCAGCAGCTTACGTACAGGGGGCGGGCCAGATACGCAGTATTTT.

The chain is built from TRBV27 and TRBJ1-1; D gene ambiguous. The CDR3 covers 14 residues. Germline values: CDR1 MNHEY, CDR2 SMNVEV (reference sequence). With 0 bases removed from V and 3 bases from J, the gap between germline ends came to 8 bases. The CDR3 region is CASSLSAWDTEAFF. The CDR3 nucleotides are TGTGCCAGCAGTTTATCTGCTTGGGACACTGAAGCTTTCTTT.

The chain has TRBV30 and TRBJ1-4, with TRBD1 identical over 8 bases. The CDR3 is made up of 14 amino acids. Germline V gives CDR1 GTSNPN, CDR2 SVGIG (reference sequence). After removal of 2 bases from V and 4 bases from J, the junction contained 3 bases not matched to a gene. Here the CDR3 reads CAWSTGQVNEKLFF. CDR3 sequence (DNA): TGTGCCTGGAGTACGGGACAGGTTAATGAAAAACTGTTTTTT.

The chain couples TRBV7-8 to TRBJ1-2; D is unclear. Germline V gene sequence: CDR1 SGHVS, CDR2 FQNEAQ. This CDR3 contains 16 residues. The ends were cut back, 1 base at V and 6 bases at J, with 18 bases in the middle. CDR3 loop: CASSLGSGVLLDGYTF. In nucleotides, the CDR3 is TGTGCCAGCAGCTTAGGTTCTGGCGTGCTCCTCGATGGCTACACCTTC. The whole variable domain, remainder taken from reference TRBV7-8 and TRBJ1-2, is GAGVSQSPRYKVAKRGQDVALRCDPISGHVSLFWYQQALGQGPEFLTYFQNEAQLDKSGLPSDRFFAERPEGSVSTLKIQRTQQEDSAVYLCASSLGSGVLLDGYTFGSGTRLTVV.

The CDR3 sequence is CASSLTSGKSTDTQYF. The CDR3 DNA reads as TGTGCCAGCAGCTTGACTTCGGGGAAAAGCACAGATACGCAGTATTTT. The rearrangement joins TRBV7-2 to TRBJ2-3; tentative D call: TRBD2 (5 bases). V was trimmed by 3 bases and J by 0 bases, leaving 13 bases between them. CDR1 SGHTA and CDR2 FQGNSA come from the germline V gene. The CDR3 consists of 16 residues.

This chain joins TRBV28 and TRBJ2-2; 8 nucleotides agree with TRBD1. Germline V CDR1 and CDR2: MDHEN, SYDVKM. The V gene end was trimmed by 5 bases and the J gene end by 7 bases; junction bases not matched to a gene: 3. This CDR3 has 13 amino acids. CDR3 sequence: CASSIDRGGELFF. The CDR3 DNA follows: TGTGCCAGCAGTATCGACAGGGGCGGGGAGCTGTTTTTT.

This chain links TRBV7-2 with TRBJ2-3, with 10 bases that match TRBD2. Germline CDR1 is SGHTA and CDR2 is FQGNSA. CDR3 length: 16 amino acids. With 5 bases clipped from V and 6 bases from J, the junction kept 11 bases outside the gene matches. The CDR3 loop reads CASSGVIAGGRDTQYF. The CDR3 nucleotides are TGTGCCAGCAGCGGTGTCATAGCGGGGGGAAGGGATACGCAGTATTTT.

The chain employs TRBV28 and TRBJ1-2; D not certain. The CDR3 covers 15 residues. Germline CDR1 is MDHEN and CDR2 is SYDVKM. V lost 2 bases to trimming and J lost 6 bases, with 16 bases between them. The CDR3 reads CASSLEVIKGNGYTF. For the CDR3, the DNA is TGTGCCAGCAGTTTAGAAGTTATAAAAGGGAATGGCTACACCTTC.